This T cell receptor (beta chain) originates from a study of T-cell memory formation after mild COVID-19. Study-wide context: Clustering of TCRs was largely donor specific. Study-level findings and limits: Among CD4+ contracting clones, most were CM and EM, and CD8+ ones EMRA. Some clones that responded were present in memory (sampled pre-infection), which suggests cross-reactive memory joined.

From the 5' RACE reads, TCRdb called clonotypes with MiXCR, one entry per CDR3 protein. The sample holds fewer than 250,000 distinct CDR3 sequences, 15% seen once. A few counts support this clonotype. Its antigen is unknown. The germline CDR1 and CDR2 sequences are SGHRS and YFSETQ. The CDR3 has 15 residues. V lost 3 bases, J lost 4 bases, and 17 bases lay in between. The clonotype originates from an adult woman who had mild COVID-19 (a few samples of this study predate the infection). Cell type and time point are not known. Sequenced sample: PBMCs or a T cell subset sorted from them (not recorded which). The chain uses TRBV5-1 and TRBJ2-7; possibly TRBD2 for D (6 bases). Here the CDR3 DNA reads TGCGCCAGCAGCTCCCGGACGGAGGGGTCTTACGAGCAGTACTTC. It codes for CASSSRTEGSYEQYF.